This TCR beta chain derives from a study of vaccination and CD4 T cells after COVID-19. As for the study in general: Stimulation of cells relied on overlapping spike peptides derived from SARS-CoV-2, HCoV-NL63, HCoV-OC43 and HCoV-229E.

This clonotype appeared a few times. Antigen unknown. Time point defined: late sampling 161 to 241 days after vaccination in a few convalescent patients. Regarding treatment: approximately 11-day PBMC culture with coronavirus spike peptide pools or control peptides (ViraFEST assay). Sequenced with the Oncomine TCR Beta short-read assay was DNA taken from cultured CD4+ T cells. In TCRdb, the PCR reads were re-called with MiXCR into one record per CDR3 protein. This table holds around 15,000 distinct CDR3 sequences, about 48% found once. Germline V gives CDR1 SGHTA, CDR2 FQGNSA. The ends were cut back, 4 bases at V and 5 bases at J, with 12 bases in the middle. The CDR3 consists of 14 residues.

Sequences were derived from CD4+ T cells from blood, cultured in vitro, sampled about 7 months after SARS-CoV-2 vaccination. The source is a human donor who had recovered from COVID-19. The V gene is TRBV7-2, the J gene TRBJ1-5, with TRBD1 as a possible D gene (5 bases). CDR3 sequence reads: CASSSDMAHQPQHF. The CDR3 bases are TGTGCCAGCAGCTCGGACATGGCGCATCAGCCCCAGCATTTT.